These 14 T cell receptor beta chains came from one sample sequenced in a study of shared T cell receptors in the human thymus. TCRdb keeps only in-frame clones here, not all; method: immunoSEQ multiplex PCR. The sample consists of approximately 760,000 clones, roughly 85% of them appearing once. The data also belong to a second study, concerning human thymus T cells.

The source material was thymocytes. The receptors were gathered from a girl under three years old with a congenital heart defect.

The chain combines TRBV5-1 with TRBJ1-1, with 9 nucleotides matching TRBD1. Germline-derived CDR1 and CDR2 are SGHRS and YFSETQ. Unmatched junction bases numbered 19, after V lost 0 bases and J lost 1 base. The length of the CDR3 is 21 residues. Here the CDR3 DNA reads TGCGCCAGCAGCTTGGAGGAGACAGGGGGTCCCCCCATGATTCGGAACACTGAAGCTTTCTTT. It translates to CASSLEETGGPPMIRNTEAFF.

The V gene is TRBV9, the J gene TRBJ1-1, with TRBD1 identical over 7 bases. The length of the CDR3 is 15 residues. The ends lost 4 bases at V and 1 base at J; junction bases unmatched: 7. Germline V gene sequence: CDR1 SGDLS, CDR2 YYNGEE. The CDR3 DNA follows: TGTGCCAGCAGCCCCCCCAGGGACAGGAACACTGAAGCTTTCTTT. This sequence encodes CASSPPRDRNTEAFF.

The gene calls are TRBV7-2 and TRBJ1-5; maybe TRBD1 (5 bases). V was cut by 1 base and J by 9 bases, with 10 bases left in between. This CDR3 is built from 13 residues. Germline V gives CDR1 SGHTA, CDR2 FQGNSA. CDR3 protein: CASSLGYGGPQHF. The CDR3 nucleotides are TGTGCCAGCAGCTTAGGGTACGGGGGGCCCCAGCATTTT.

This CDR3 is CASSQRRLADYNEQFF. The CDR3 bases are TGTGCCAGCAGCCAAAGACGACTAGCGGACTACAATGAGCAGTTCTTC. The V gene is TRBV7-6, the J gene TRBJ2-1; 9 bases are a match to TRBD2. The V gene end was trimmed by 5 bases and the J gene end by 3 bases; junction bases not matched to a gene: 8. The CDR3 loop spans 16 amino acids. Looked up from germline, CDR1 is SGHVS and CDR2 is FNYEAQ.

The rearrangement uses TRBV6-1 and TRBJ2-1, with no clear D. This CDR3 has 13 amino acids. CDR1 and CDR2 from the germline V gene are MNHNS and SASEGT. Trimming pared 2 bases from V and 3 bases from J, leaving 5 bases between. In nucleotides, the CDR3 is TGTGCCAGCAGTGAATCCTACTACAATGAGCAGTTCTTC. The encoded protein is CASSESYYNEQFF.

On this clone: The sample carries other DNA sequences with the same CDR3. J is TRBJ1-1 and V is TRBV10-3; TRBD1 might be the D (6 bases). In germline, CDR1 is ENHRY, CDR2 SYGVKD. CDR3 length: 12 amino acids. V dropped 3 bases and J dropped 4 bases, with 6 bases sitting between them. CDR3 in amino acids: CAISDRGTEAFF. CDR3 sequence (DNA): TGTGCCATCAGTGACAGGGGCACTGAAGCTTTCTTT.

This clone was seen more than once but under ten times. The chain combines TRBV6-1 with TRBJ2-6, with TRBD1 identical over 9 bases. This CDR3 has 17 amino acids. Germline values: CDR1 MNHNS, CDR2 SASEGT. Unmatched junction bases numbered 5, after V lost 3 bases and J lost 2 bases. This chain's CDR3 is CASSDKRTGAGANVLTF. The CDR3 bases are TGTGCCAGCAGTGATAAAAGGACAGGGGCTGGGGCCAACGTCCTGACTTTC.

The chain carries TRBV6-1 and TRBJ1-2; D remains unclear. Germline CDR1 reads MNHNS; CDR2 reads SASEGT. The CDR3 length is 14 residues. V was trimmed by 2 bases and J by 2 bases, leaving 9 bases between them. The CDR3 sequence is CASSEIALNYGYTF. CDR3 DNA sequence: TGTGCCAGCAGTGAAATTGCACTAAACTATGGCTACACCTTC.

The chain couples TRBV28 to TRBJ2-2, with TRBD1 matching 7 bases. The CDR3 has 15 amino acids. The V segment lost 2 bases and the J segment 3 bases; nucleotides outside the gene matches: 3. Germline V gives CDR1 MDHEN, CDR2 SYDVKM. The CDR3 DNA sequence: TGTGCCAGCAGTTTACGGGGACAGCACACCGGGGAGCTGTTTTTT. Protein product: CASSLRGQHTGELFF.

This clone appeared a single time. Germline is not matched at one junction end, which may reflect a read error. The gene calls are TRBV7-7 and TRBJ2-3; weak D call: TRBD1 (5 bases). Germline lookup yields CDR1 SSHAT and CDR2 FNYEAQ (reference sequence). This CDR3 is 15 amino acids long. As DNA, the CDR3 is TGTGCTAGCAGCTTGGGGCCCAGTAACACAGATACGCAGTATTTT. Translating gives CASSLGPSNTDTQYF.

This clone has only one observation. V usage is TRBV2 and J usage is TRBJ1-5; weak D call: TRBD1 (5 bases). Germline values: CDR1 SNHLY, CDR2 FYNNEI. CDR3 length: 14 residues. V lost 4 bases to trimming and J lost 6 bases, with 13 bases between them. The CDR3 loop is CASSVYMGGQPQHF. The DNA for the CDR3 is TGTGCCAGCAGTGTGTATATGGGGGGTCAGCCCCAGCATTTT.

This rearrangement joins TRBV2 to TRBJ1-5; 7 bases agree with TRBD1. Trimming at V came to 8 bases and at J to 3 bases, leaving 7 bases not matched to a gene. Germline V gives CDR1 SNHLY, CDR2 FYNNEI. The CDR3 spans 14 residues. CDR3 nucleotide sequence: TGTGCCAGCGGGAACAGGGGCGCCAATCAGCCCCAGCATTTT. This codes for CASGNRGANQPQHF.

The chain couples TRBV2 to TRBJ1-2; 9 nucleotides agree with TRBD1. The length of the CDR3 is 14 residues. J gave up 0 bases and V 4 bases, and 0 bases lay outside the gene matches. Germline CDR1 reads SNHLY; CDR2 reads FYNNEI. The CDR3 DNA follows: TGTGCCAGCAGTGGGACAGGGGCTAACTATGGCTACACCTTC. It is translated as CASSGTGANYGYTF.

Only one count was recorded for this clone. V usage is TRBV5-6 and J usage is TRBJ1-1; possible D gene TRBD1, 6 bases. Germline V gives CDR1 SGHDT, CDR2 YYEEEE. Trimming removed 0 bases at V and 4 bases at J, with 13 bases between. CDR3 size: 15 residues. The CDR3 region has the DNA TGTGCCAGCAGCTTGGGTGGGGGCCGTGGCACTGAAGCTTTCTTT. Residues: CASSLGGGRGTEAFF. Looking up the rest from reference TRBV5-6 and TRBJ1-1 gives the full variable domain: DAGVTQSPTHLIKTRGQQVTLRCSPKSGHDTVSWYQQALGQGPQFIFQYYEEEERQRGNFPDRFSGHQFPNYSSELNVNALLLGDSALYLCASSLGGGRGTEAFFGQGTRLTVV.